A selection of T cell receptor beta chains follows, all from one sample in a study of blood T cell repertoires in COVID-19. Produced via immunoSEQ multiplex PCR; TCRdb's table is partial and in-frame only. The sample lists over 100,000 clones, 60% to 80% seen once, with 1.5% to 2% in the top ten. The sample taken for sequencing was peripheral blood. Receptor source: a woman in her 70s with acute or convalescent COVID-19. Both conserved end residues are part of each CDR3. The order of the fields is J gene, V gene, CDR3 protein.

TRBJ2-7 | TRBV27 | CASSLFGVREQYF
TRBJ1-5 | TRBV19 | CASNFNSGNQPQHF
TRBJ2-1 | TRBV9 | CASSPRPGSYNEQFF
TRBJ2-3 | TRBV28 | CASSSTGASTDTQYF
TRBJ2-5 | TRBV19 | CASSYGGHQETQYF
TRBJ1-5 | TRBV28 | CASSFRVAGYSNQPQHF
TRBJ2-7 | TRBV3-1/TRBV3-2 | CASSPTPMTGVGYEQYF
TRBJ2-2 | TRBV7-9 | CASSPEGLTNTGELFF
TRBJ2-2 | TRBV6-4 | CASSDSLQHPNTGELFF
TRBJ1-2 | TRBV4-3 | CASSHSDRGGGYTF
TRBJ1-1 | TRBV27 | CASSLSFTGASEAFF
TRBJ1-3 | TRBV6-2/TRBV6-3 | CASSSTATSGNTIYF
TRBJ1-2 | TRBV28 | CATDFTGGYGYTF
TRBJ2-5 | TRBV3-1/TRBV3-2 | CASSQQQGKTQYF
TRBJ2-2 | TRBV5-1 | CASSLETATGELFF
TRBJ2-6 | TRBV6-5 | CAIVTGANVLTF
TRBJ2-5 | TRBV5-8 | CASSLFLAGWGQETQYF
TRBJ2-3 | TRBV9 | CASSVGTGDATDTQYF